This section outlines one T cell receptor (beta chain) sequence together with its context. This sample is part of a study of blood T cell repertoires in COVID-19. Across the study: Samples taken during acute and convalescent COVID-19 were collected in the United States, Italy and Spain. T cells, B-cell-depleted T cells, or PBMCs supplied cDNA or gDNA.

Authors' analysis steps: Scientists estimated how many nucleated cells there were by amplifying reference gene primers. TCRdb's copy holds only in-frame clones and misses some; the assay was immunoSEQ multiplex PCR. The V and J calls and the clone size are those of that table, but D and trimming were determined from the DNA. The sample records about 150,000 clones, about 89% being singletons. The sequencing input was peripheral blood. The sequence was obtained from a man aged 50 or older with acute or convalescent COVID-19.

The CDR3 here is CASTPTSGGYANTGELFF. The CDR3 nucleotides are TGTGCCAGTACCCCGACTAGCGGGGGATACGCGAACACCGGGGAGCTGTTTTTT. The chain carries TRBV19 and TRBJ2-2; TRBD2 agrees at 12 bases. Germline CDR1 and CDR2: LNHDA and SQIVND (reference sequence). The V and J ends lost 7 bases and 0 bases, in that order; junction bases with no gene match: 9. The CDR3 runs to 18 residues.